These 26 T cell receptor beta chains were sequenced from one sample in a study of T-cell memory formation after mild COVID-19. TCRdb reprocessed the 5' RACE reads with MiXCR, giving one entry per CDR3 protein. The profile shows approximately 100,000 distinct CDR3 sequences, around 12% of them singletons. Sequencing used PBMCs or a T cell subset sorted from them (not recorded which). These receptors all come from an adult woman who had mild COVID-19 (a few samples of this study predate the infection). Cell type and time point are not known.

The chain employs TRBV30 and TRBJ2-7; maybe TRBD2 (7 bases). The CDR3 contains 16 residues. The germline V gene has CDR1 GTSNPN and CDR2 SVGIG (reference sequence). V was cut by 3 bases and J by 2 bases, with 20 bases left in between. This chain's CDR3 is CAWRGGSGLSPYEQYF. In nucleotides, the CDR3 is TGTGCCTGGAGAGGGGGTAGCGGGCTATCTCCCTACGAGCAGTACTTC. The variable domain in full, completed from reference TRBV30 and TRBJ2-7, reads SQTIHQWPATLVQPVGSPLSLECTVEGTSNPNLYWYRQAAGRGLQLLFYSVGIGQISSEVPQNLSASRPQDRQFILSSKKLLLSDSGFYLCAWRGGSGLSPYEQYFGPGTRLTVT.

DNA of the CDR3: TGCAGCGTTCCCCTCCTGGATAGAAACACTGAAGCTTTCTTT. Translated, it gives CSVPLLDRNTEAFF. This rearrangement joins TRBV29-1 to TRBJ1-1; D unclear. The germline gives CDR1 SQVTM, CDR2 ANQGSEA. The CDR3 covers 14 residues. V lost 5 bases to trimming and J lost 2 bases, with 15 bases between them.

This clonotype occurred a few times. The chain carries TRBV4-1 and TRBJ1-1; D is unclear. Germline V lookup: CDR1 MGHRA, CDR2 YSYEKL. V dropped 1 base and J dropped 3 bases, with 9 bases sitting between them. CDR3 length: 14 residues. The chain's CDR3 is CASSQVAADTEAFF. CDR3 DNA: TGCGCCAGCAGCCAAGTTGCGGCAGACACTGAAGCTTTCTTT.

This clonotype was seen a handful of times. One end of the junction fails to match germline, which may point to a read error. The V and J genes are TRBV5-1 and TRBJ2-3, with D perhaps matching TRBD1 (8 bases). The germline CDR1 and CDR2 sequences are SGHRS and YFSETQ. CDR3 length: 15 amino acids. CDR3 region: CASSSGTGGTDTQYF. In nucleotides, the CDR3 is TGTGCCAGCAGCAGCGGGACAGGAGGCACAGATACGCAGTATTTT.

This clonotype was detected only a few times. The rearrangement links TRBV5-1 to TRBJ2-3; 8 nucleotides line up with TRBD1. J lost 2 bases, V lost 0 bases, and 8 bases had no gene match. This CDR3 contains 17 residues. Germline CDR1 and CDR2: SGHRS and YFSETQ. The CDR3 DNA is TGCGCCAGCAGCTTGGGAGTAGGACAGGGATACACAGATACGCAGTATTTT. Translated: CASSLGVGQGYTDTQYF.

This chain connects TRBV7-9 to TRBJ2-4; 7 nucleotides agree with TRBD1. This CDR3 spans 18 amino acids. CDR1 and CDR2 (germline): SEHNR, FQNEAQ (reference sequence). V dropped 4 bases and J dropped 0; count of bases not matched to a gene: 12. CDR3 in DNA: TGTGCCAGCAGCTCACTTCACCCCGGACAGGTAGCCAAAAACATTCAGTACTTC. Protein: CASSSLHPGQVAKNIQYF.

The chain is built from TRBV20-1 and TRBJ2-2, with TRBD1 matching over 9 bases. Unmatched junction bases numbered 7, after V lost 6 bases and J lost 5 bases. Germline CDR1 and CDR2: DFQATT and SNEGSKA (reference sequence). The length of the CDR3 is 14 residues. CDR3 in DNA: TGCAGTGCAGCCGGGACAGGGAATACCGGGGAGCTGTTTTTT. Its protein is CSAAGTGNTGELFF.

The CDR3 loop is CASSSSSGQGNSPLHF. For the CDR3, the DNA is TGTGCCAGCAGCTCTTCTTCGGGACAGGGCAATTCACCCCTCCACTTT. The chain links TRBV7-8 to TRBJ1-6, with 9 bases that match TRBD1. Germline V gene lookup returns CDR1 SGHVS and CDR2 FQNEAQ. The CDR3 is 16 amino acids. V lost 4 bases, J lost 7 bases, and 8 bases stayed unmatched.

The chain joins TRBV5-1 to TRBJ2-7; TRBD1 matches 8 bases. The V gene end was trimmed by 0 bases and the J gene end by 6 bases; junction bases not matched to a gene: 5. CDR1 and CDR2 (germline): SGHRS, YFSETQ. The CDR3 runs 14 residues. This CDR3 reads CASSLGTGSIEQYF. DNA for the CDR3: TGCGCCAGCAGCTTGGGGACAGGGTCCATCGAGCAGTACTTC.

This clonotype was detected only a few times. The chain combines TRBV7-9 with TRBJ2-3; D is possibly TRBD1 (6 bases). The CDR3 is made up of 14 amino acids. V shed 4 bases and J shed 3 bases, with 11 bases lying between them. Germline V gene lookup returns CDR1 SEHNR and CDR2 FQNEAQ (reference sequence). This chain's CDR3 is CASSSGERTDTQYF. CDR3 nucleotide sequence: TGTGCCAGCAGCTCAGGGGAGAGGACAGATACGCAGTATTTT. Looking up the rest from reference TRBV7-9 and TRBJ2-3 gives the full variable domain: DTGVSQNPRHKITKRGQNVTFRCDPISEHNRLYWYRQTLGQGPEFLTYFQNEAQLEKSRLLSDRFSAERPKGSFSTLEIQRTEQGDSAMYLCASSSGERTDTQYFGPGTRLTVL.

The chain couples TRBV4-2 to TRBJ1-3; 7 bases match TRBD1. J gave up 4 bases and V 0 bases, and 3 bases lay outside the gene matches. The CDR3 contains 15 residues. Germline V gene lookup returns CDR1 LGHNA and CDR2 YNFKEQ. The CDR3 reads CASSQERDSGNTIYF. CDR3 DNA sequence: TGTGCCAGCAGCCAAGAGAGGGACAGCGGAAACACCATATATTTT.

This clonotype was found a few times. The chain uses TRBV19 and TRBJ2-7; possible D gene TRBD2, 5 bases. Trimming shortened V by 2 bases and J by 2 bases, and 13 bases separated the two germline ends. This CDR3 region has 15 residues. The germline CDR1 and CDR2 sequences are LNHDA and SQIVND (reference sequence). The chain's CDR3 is CASSISDSVTYEQYF. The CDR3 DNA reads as TGTGCCAGTAGTATATCTGATAGCGTTACCTACGAGCAGTACTTC. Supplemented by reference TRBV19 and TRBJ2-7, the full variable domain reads DGGITQSPKYLFRKEGQNVTLSCEQNLNHDAMYWYRQDPGQGLRLIYYSQIVNDFQKGDIAEGYSVSREKKESFPLTVTSAQKNPTAFYLCASSISDSVTYEQYFGPGTRLTVT.

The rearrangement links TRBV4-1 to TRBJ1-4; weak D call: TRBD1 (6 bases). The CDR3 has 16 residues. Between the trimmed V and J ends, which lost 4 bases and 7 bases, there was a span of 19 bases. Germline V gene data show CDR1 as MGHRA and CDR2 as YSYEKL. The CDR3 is CASSPQLGQSVEKLFF. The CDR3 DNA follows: TGCGCCAGCAGCCCCCAACTTGGACAGTCTGTTGAAAAACTGTTTTTT.

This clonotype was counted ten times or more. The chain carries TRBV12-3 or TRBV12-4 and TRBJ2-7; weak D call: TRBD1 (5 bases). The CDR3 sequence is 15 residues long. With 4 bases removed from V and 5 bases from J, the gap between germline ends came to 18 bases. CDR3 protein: CASSSPSGPSDEQYF. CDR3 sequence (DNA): TGTGCCAGCAGTTCCCCCTCAGGGCCCTCGGACGAGCAGTACTTC.

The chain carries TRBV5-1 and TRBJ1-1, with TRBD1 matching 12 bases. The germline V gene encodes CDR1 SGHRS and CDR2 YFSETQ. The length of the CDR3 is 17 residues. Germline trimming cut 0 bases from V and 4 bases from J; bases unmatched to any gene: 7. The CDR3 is CASSLGDRGRRGTEAFF. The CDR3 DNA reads TGCGCCAGCAGCTTGGGGGACAGGGGGCGCCGGGGCACTGAAGCTTTCTTT. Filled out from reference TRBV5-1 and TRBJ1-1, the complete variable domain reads KAGVTQTPRYLIKTRGQQVTLSCSPISGHRSVSWYQQTPGQGLQFLFEYFSETQRNKGNFPGRFSGRQFSNSRSEMNVSTLELGDSALYLCASSLGDRGRRGTEAFFGQGTRLTVV.

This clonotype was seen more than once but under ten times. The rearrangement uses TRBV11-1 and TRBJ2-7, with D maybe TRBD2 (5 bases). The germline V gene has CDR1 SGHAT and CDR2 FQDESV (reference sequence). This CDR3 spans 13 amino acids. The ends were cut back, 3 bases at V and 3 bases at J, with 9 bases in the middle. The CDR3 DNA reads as TGTGCCAGCAGCTTGCGGGTCGTCTACGAGCAGTACTTC. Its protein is CASSLRVVYEQYF.

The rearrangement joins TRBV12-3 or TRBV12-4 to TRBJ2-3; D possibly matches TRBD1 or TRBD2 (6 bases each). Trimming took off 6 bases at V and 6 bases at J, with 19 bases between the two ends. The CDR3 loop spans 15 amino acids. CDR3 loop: CASRLAGGPRDTQYF. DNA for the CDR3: TGTGCCAGCAGACTAGCCGGGGGCCCCCGGGATACGCAGTATTTT.

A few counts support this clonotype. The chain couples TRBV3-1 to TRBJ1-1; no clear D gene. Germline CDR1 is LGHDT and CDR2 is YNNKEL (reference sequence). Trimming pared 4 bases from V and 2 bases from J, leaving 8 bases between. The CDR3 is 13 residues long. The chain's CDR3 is CASSPTDNTEAFF. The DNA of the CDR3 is TGTGCCAGCAGCCCTACAGACAACACTGAAGCTTTCTTT.

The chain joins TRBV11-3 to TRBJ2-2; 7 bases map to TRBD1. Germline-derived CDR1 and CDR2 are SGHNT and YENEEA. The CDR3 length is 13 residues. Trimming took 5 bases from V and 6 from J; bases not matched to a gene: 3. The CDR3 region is CASSLDRAGELFF. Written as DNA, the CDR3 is TGTGCCAGCAGCCTCGACAGGGCCGGGGAGCTGTTTTTT.

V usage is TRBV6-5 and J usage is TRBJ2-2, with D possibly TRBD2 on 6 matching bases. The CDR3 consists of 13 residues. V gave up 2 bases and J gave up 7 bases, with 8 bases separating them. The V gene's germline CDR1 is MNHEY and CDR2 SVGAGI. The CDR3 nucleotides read TGTGCCAGCAGTTACATGGAGGGCGGGGAGCTGTTTTTT. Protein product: CASSYMEGGELFF.

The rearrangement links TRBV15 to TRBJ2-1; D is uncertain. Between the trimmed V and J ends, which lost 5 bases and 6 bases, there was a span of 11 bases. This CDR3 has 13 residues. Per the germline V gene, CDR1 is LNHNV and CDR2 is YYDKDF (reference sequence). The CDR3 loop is CATSPHRSNEQFF. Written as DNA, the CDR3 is TGTGCCACCAGCCCACACCGGTCCAATGAGCAGTTCTTC.

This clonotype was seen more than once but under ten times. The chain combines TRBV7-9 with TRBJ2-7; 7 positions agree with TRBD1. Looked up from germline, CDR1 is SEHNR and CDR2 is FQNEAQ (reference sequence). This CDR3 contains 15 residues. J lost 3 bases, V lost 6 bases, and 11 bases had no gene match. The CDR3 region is CASRPQGEPFYEQYF. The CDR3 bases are TGTGCCAGCAGGCCTCAGGGGGAACCATTCTACGAGCAGTACTTC.

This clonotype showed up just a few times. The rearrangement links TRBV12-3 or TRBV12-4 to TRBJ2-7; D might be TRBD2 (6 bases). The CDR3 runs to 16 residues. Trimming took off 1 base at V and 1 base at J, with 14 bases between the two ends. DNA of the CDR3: TGTGCCAGCAGTTTAGTCTCAGGAGGGATGTCCTACGAGCAGTACTTC. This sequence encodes CASSLVSGGMSYEQYF.

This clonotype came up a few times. CDR3 DNA sequence: TGTGCCAGCAGCCCTTACAGACTAGCGGATACGCAGTATTTT. It translates to CASSPYRLADTQYF. The chain uses TRBV13 and TRBJ2-3, with 8 bases identical to TRBD2. The CDR3 spans 14 residues. Looked up from germline, CDR1 is PRHDT and CDR2 is FYEKMQ (reference sequence). Trimming at V came to 5 bases and at J to 6 bases, leaving 7 bases not matched to a gene. Variable domain in full (rest from reference TRBV13 and TRBJ2-3): AAGVIQSPRHLIKEKRETATLKCYPIPRHDTVYWYQQGPGQDPQFLISFYEKMQSDKGSIPDRFSAQQFSDYHSELNMSSLELGDSALYFCASSPYRLADTQYFGPGTRLTVL.

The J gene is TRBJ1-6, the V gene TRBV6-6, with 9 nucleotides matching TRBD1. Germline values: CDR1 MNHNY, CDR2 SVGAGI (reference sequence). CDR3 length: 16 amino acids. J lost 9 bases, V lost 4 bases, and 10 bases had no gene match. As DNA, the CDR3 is TGTGCCAGCAGTTTGCCCCCGGGACAGGGAGGTTCACCCCTCCACTTT. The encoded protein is CASSLPPGQGGSPLHF.

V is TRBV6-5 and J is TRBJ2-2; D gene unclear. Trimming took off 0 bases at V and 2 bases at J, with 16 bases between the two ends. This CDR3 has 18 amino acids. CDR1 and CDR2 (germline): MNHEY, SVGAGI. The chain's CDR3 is CASSYSGPANPNTGELFF. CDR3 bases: TGTGCCAGCAGTTACTCGGGTCCGGCCAACCCAAACACCGGGGAGCTGTTTTTT.